The 21 T cell receptor beta chains below were found in one sample sequenced in a study of blood T cell repertoires in COVID-19. Clones were read by immunoSEQ multiplex PCR, and TCRdb kept only the in-frame ones, dropping some. The sample has about 100,000 clones, 70% to 90% seen once; the top ten hold under 2.5%. The sequenced sample was peripheral blood. The receptors originated from a man aged 50-60 years with active COVID-19.

The chain combines TRBV30 with TRBJ2-7; tentatively, D is TRBD2 (5 bases). The CDR3 runs to 11 residues. V was cut by 7 bases and J by 5 bases, with 12 bases left in between. CDR1 and CDR2 from the germline V gene are GTSNPN and SVGIG (reference sequence). The CDR3 here is CASGMEDEQYF. The CDR3, as DNA: TGTGCCTCCGGGATGGAGGACGAGCAGTACTTC.

This chain joins TRBV28 and TRBJ1-1; D perhaps matches TRBD1 (6 bases). The CDR3 extends over 14 amino acids. CDR1 MDHEN and CDR2 SYDVKM come from the germline V gene. V was shortened by 6 bases and J by 0 bases, with 11 bases between the two germline ends. CDR3 amino acids: CASSSGALNTEAFF. The CDR3 coding sequence is TGTGCCAGCAGCTCAGGGGCACTGAACACTGAAGCTTTCTTT.

The rearrangement joins TRBV7-2 to TRBJ1-1; TRBD1 agrees at 9 bases. The CDR3 is 15 residues long. The germline gives CDR1 SGHTA, CDR2 FQGNSA. J gave up 6 bases and V 5 bases, and 10 bases lay outside the gene matches. The CDR3: CASSPTGQGIAEAFF. Written as DNA, the CDR3 is TGTGCCAGCAGCCCCACGGGACAGGGTATCGCTGAAGCTTTCTTT.

The chain employs TRBV5-1 and TRBJ2-5, with a tentative D call TRBD2 (5 bases). V lost 4 bases and J 5 bases, leaving 18 bases between the germline ends. Per the germline V gene, CDR1 is SGHRS and CDR2 is YFSETQ. The CDR3 length is 15 residues. In DNA, the CDR3 is TGCGCCAGCAGCCCCAATCGCGGGCCCGGGGAGACCCAGTACTTC. Translating gives CASSPNRGPGETQYF.

This clone was found a few times. The CDR3 loop reads CASSDLRQGEGETQYF. The CDR3 DNA reads as TGTGCCAGCAGTGATTTAAGACAGGGGGAGGGAGAGACCCAGTACTTC. The V gene is TRBV25-1, the J gene TRBJ2-5; 9 positions match TRBD1. Germline loops: CDR1 MGHDK, CDR2 SYGVNS. With 3 bases clipped from V and 4 bases from J, the junction kept 9 bases outside the gene matches. The CDR3 contains 16 residues.

The gene calls are TRBV18 and TRBJ1-5; D call uncertain. Germline values: CDR1 KGHSH, CDR2 LQKENI. Trimming cost V 2 bases and J 11 bases, with 22 bases left between them. CDR3 length equals 16 residues. CDR3 nucleotide sequence: TGTGCCAGCTCACCAAAGTTTGCTGGCAGGTCTTTGTCCCAGCATTTT. Encoded protein: CASSPKFAGRSLSQHF.

The chain has TRBV5-1 and TRBJ2-3; 10 bases agree with TRBD2. From germline, CDR1 is SGHRS and CDR2 YFSETQ. This CDR3 contains 17 residues. Unmatched junction bases numbered 6, after V lost 1 base and J lost 1 base. The CDR3 coding sequence is TGCGCCAGCAGCTTGTCACAAAGCGGGGGGGGCACAGATACGCAGTATTTT. Protein: CASSLSQSGGGTDTQYF.

This rearrangement joins TRBV29-1 to TRBJ1-4; weak D call: TRBD1 (5 bases). Germline V gene sequence: CDR1 SQVTM, CDR2 ANQGSEA. This CDR3 has 15 residues. V lost 5 bases, J lost 4 bases, and 17 bases lay in between. CDR3 sequence: CSVFFPDISNEKLFF. CDR3 bases: TGCAGCGTTTTTTTCCCGGACATTAGTAATGAAAAACTGTTTTTT.

This clone has only a few counts. CDR3 region: CATRDASTANTEAFF. The CDR3 region has the DNA TGTGCCACTCGAGATGCTTCGACAGCGAACACTGAAGCTTTCTTT. V is TRBV10-3 and J is TRBJ1-1; TRBD1 might be the D (5 bases). Deletions cut 10 bases from V and 1 base from J, with 19 bases between. The CDR3 is 15 residues long. The germline V gene has CDR1 ENHRY and CDR2 SYGVKD.

This rearrangement joins TRBV7-2 to TRBJ2-2; the D gene is possibly TRBD1 (6 bases). This CDR3 has 15 residues. Germline CDR1 is SGHTA and CDR2 is FQGNSA. V was pared by 3 bases and J by 0 bases, with 8 bases between. Here the CDR3 reads CASSLDSTNTGELFF. In nucleotides, the CDR3 is TGTGCCAGCAGCTTGGACAGTACGAACACCGGGGAGCTGTTTTTT.

The V and J genes are TRBV9 and TRBJ1-4; D perhaps matches TRBD1 (5 bases). CDR1 SGDLS and CDR2 YYNGEE come from the germline V gene. With 3 bases removed from V and 7 bases from J, the gap between germline ends came to 13 bases. The CDR3 sequence is 14 residues long. In DNA, the CDR3 is TGTGCCAGCAGCGCCCGGGGGATTGCTGAAAAACTGTTTTTT. Translation: CASSARGIAEKLFF.

The count of this clone is one. This sample also contains other DNA sequences that code for the same CDR3. The rearrangement links TRBV20-1 to TRBJ2-7; TRBD1 is a possible D gene (5 bases). V was shortened by 6 bases and J by 5 bases, with 11 bases between the two germline ends. The CDR3 loop spans 11 amino acids. Germline loops: CDR1 DFQATT, CDR2 SNEGSKA (reference sequence). The CDR3 reads CSATSGHEQYF. CDR3 nucleotides: TGCAGTGCCACCTCAGGGCACGAGCAGTACTTC.

The chain joins TRBV30 to TRBJ2-5; 13 bases line up with TRBD2. Trimming removed 1 base from V and 5 bases from J; junction bases left unmatched: 10. Germline V gives CDR1 GTSNPN, CDR2 SVGIG (reference sequence). The CDR3 spans 17 residues. The CDR3: CAWSGTSGGVRRETQYF. DNA for the CDR3: TGTGCCTGGAGTGGGACTAGCGGGGGAGTACGTCGGGAGACCCAGTACTTC.

J is TRBJ2-7 and V is TRBV13; 7 bases align to TRBD1. V was clipped by 0 bases and J by 7 bases; unmatched bases: 3. The length of the CDR3 is 13 residues. Germline V gene sequence: CDR1 PRHDT, CDR2 FYEKMQ (reference sequence). The CDR3, as DNA: TGTGCCAGCAGCTTAGGCCAGGGGGTGGAGCAGTACTTC. Translated, it gives CASSLGQGVEQYF. The full variable domain, completed using reference TRBV13 and TRBJ2-7, is AAGVIQSPRHLIKEKRETATLKCYPIPRHDTVYWYQQGPGQDPQFLISFYEKMQSDKGSIPDRFSAQQFSDYHSELNMSSLELGDSALYFCASSLGQGVEQYFGPGTRLTVT.

This clone has more than one count but fewer than ten. The gene calls are TRBV4-2 and TRBJ2-3; D not resolved. The CDR3 contains 14 residues. The germline V gene encodes CDR1 LGHNA and CDR2 YNFKEQ. V gave up 1 base and J gave up 4 bases, with 9 bases separating them. The CDR3 bases are TGTGCCAGCAGCCAAGGGGCCGCACCAGATACGCAGTATTTT. It translates to CASSQGAAPDTQYF.

The CDR3 nucleotides are TGCGCCAGCAGCCGCGGCGGAGGGGGGGCTGGGACCCAGTACTTC. Translation gives CASSRGGGGAGTQYF. The chain uses TRBV4-1 and TRBJ2-5; D is perhaps TRBD2 (7 bases). The CDR3 spans 15 residues. Trimming pared 4 bases from V and 7 bases from J, leaving 19 bases between. Germline CDR1 reads MGHRA; CDR2 reads YSYEKL.

The CDR3 spells CASSVAPGGGAGDTQYF. The CDR3 nucleotides read TGTGCCAGCAGCGTCGCCCCGGGCGGGGGGGCGGGAGATACGCAGTATTTT. This sequence joins TRBV9 and TRBJ2-3, with 9 nucleotides matching TRBD2. CDR3 length: 17 residues. The germline V gene encodes CDR1 SGDLS and CDR2 YYNGEE. Unmatched junction bases numbered 12, after V lost 2 bases and J lost 5 bases.

The CDR3 is CASSFGPGAYNEQFF. CDR3 nucleotide sequence: TGTGCCAGCAGCTTCGGACCGGGGGCCTACAATGAGCAGTTCTTC. This rearrangement joins TRBV7-3 to TRBJ2-1, with D possibly TRBD2 on 6 matching bases. The CDR3 loop spans 15 amino acids. The V and J ends lost 3 bases and 2 bases respectively, with 11 bases between them. CDR1 and CDR2 from the germline V gene are SGHTA and FQGTGA.

The rearrangement joins TRBV6-5 to TRBJ2-7, with D possibly being TRBD1 (6 bases). Germline CDR1 is MNHEY and CDR2 is SVGAGI. V gave up 6 bases and J gave up 4 bases, with 10 bases separating them. The CDR3 covers 12 residues. The DNA for the CDR3 is TGTGCCAGCAGCAGGGGCCGTTACGAGCAGTACTTC. Protein sequence: CASSRGRYEQYF.

This clone appeared once. The chain joins TRBV5-5 to TRBJ2-7; 13 bases are a match to TRBD2. V gave up 6 bases and J gave up 5 bases; unmatched junction bases: 11. Germline V gives CDR1 SGHKS, CDR2 YYEKEE (reference sequence). The CDR3 is made up of 16 amino acids. CDR3 sequence: CASTRGGLAGSHEQYF. DNA of the CDR3: TGTGCCAGCACCCGGGGGGGACTAGCGGGGTCCCACGAGCAGTACTTC.

This sequence joins TRBV6-5 and TRBJ2-4; no clear D. Germline lookup yields CDR1 MNHEY and CDR2 SVGAGI. The V end was cut by 11 bases, the J end by 5 bases, with 13 bases between. This CDR3 has 12 amino acids. In DNA form, the CDR3 reads TGTGCCTCCACCGTAGGAGAAAACATTCAGTACTTC. It codes for CASTVGENIQYF.